The source of this T cell receptor beta chain is a study of cytomegalovirus exposure and HLA in healthy donors. Study details: Earlier findings included roughly 120 million unique TCR beta sequences obtained from about 180 million T cells.

A multiplex PCR was run with 60 Vbeta primers and 13 Jbeta primers. TCRdb's copy holds only in-frame clones and misses some; the assay was immunoSEQ multiplex PCR. The table includes hundreds of thousands of clones, roughly 80% detected once. CDR3 length: 11 amino acids. The germline V gene has CDR1 ENHRY and CDR2 SYGVKD. With 6 bases removed from V and 4 bases from J, the gap between germline ends came to 7 bases. This clone has more than one count but fewer than ten. Its target is unknown. Study findings and constraints: It was likely that a cluster of highly shared sequence variants was a sequencing artifact.

This TCR derives from a man aged 40-50 years in good health and CMV-seronegative. The chain couples TRBV10-3 to TRBJ2-7, with no clear D. The specimen was PBMCs. CDR3 sequence: CAIRQAYEQYF. CDR3 bases: TGTGCCATCAGACAAGCGTACGAGCAGTACTTC.